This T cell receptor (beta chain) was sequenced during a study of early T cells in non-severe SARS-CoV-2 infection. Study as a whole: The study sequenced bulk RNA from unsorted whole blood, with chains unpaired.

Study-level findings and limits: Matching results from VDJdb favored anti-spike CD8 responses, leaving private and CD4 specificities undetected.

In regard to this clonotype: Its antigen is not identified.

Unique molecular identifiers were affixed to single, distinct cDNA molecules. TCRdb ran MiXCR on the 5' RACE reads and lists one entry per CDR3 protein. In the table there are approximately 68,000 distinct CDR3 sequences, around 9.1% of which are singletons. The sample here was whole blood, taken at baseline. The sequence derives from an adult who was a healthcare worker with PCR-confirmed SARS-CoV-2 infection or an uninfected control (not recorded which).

In DNA, the CDR3 is TGTGCCAGTAGTACCTGGGGACTAGCGGGGGCCGAAAGCTCCTACAATGAGCAGTTCTTC. It specifies CASSTWGLAGAESSYNEQFF. The chain combines TRBV19 with TRBJ2-1; 14 bases agree with TRBD2. Losses at the gene ends were 4 bases for V and 0 bases for J; bases not matched to a gene: 11. CDR1 and CDR2 from the germline V gene are LNHDA and SQIVND (reference sequence). The CDR3 loop spans 20 amino acids.